This T cell receptor (beta chain) stems from a study of blood T cell repertoires in COVID-19. Source study methods: Scientists estimated how many nucleated cells there were by amplifying reference gene primers. The method was immunoSEQ multiplex PCR; TCRdb's version includes in-frame clones alone and lacks a portion of them. The V and J calls and clone size were taken over from that table, and D and trimming were inferred from the DNA. The sample lists fewer than 300,000 clones, roughly 85% occurring once. CDR3 length: 13 residues. Between the trimmed V and J ends, which lost 2 bases and 5 bases, there was a span of 9 bases. From germline, CDR1 is SGHVS and CDR2 FNYEAQ.

The receptor was isolated from a man between 50 and 59 years old with active or convalescent COVID-19. This chain uses TRBV7-6 with TRBJ1-1, with D perhaps TRBD1 (6 bases). The sample was peripheral blood. CDR3 sequence (DNA): TGTGCCAGCAGCTTAAAGGGGGGGACTGAAGCTTTCTTT. As protein: CASSLKGGTEAFF.